This passage covers 13 T cell receptor beta chains from one sample sequenced in a study of response to subunit inactivated influenza vaccine. TCRdb independently ran MiXCR on the RT-PCR reads; one entry per CDR3 protein. The sample records roughly 500,000 distinct CDR3 sequences, roughly a quarter being singletons. This same sample was also part of a study on T cells expressing NK-cell markers. That work states: TCR beta libraries carry UMIs added by 5'RACE template switching.

The material was CD4+ T cells sorted from PBMCs, obtained 11 to 12 days after vaccination. These receptors originate from a man aged 45-65 years who received an inactivated influenza vaccine.

The chain uses TRBV11-2 and TRBJ2-1; 8 bases line up with TRBD1. The CDR3 runs 15 residues. J was trimmed by 5 bases and V by 3 bases; bases with no gene match: 6. Germline loops: CDR1 SGHAT, CDR2 FQNNGV. CDR3 in DNA: TGTGCCAGCAGCTTCCGACAGGGGCTAAACAATGAGCAGTTCTTC. Amino acids: CASSFRQGLNNEQFF.

This chain links TRBV28 with TRBJ2-1; 7 bases fit TRBD2. CDR1 is MDHEN, CDR2 SYDVKM, per germline. V lost 8 bases and J lost 10; bases outside the gene matches: 5. The CDR3 has 11 amino acids. The CDR3 DNA follows: TGTGCCAGCGGCGGGAGCGGGGAGCAGTTCTTC. This codes for CASGGSGEQFF.

The chain couples TRBV28 to TRBJ2-1, with a weak D call TRBD1 (5 bases). Trimming left V 7 bases short and J 8 bases short, with 18 bases between. The CDR3 length is 14 residues. Looked up from germline, CDR1 is MDHEN and CDR2 is SYDVKM. Here the CDR3 reads CASMVNGLRDEQFF. The CDR3 bases are TGTGCCAGCATGGTGAACGGCCTCAGGGATGAGCAGTTCTTC.

This clonotype was counted at least ten times. The chain uses TRBV20-1 and TRBJ2-1; 10 bases agree with TRBD2. The CDR3 is made up of 16 amino acids. CDR1 and CDR2 (germline): DFQATT, SNEGSKA (reference sequence). The junction had 6 bases not matched to a gene; V was cut back by 3 bases and J by 1 base. CDR3 protein: CSASSSGGRSYNEQFF. In DNA, the CDR3 is TGCAGTGCTAGCTCTAGCGGGGGCCGTTCCTACAATGAGCAGTTCTTC.

The chain combines TRBV7-2 with TRBJ2-5, with 11 bases matching TRBD2. The V gene end was trimmed by 2 bases and the J gene end by 4 bases; junction bases not matched to a gene: 6. Per germline, CDR1 SGHTA and CDR2 FQGNSA. The CDR3 length is 16 residues. Here the CDR3 reads CASSLRLAGGRETQYF. The CDR3 coding sequence is TGTGCCAGCAGCTTACGTCTAGCGGGGGGTAGAGAGACCCAGTACTTC.

The chain has TRBV5-1 and TRBJ2-1, with 8 bases identical to TRBD1. The germline gives CDR1 SGHRS, CDR2 YFSETQ. The CDR3 is made up of 15 amino acids. Trimming at V came to 8 bases and at J to 9 bases, leaving 16 bases not matched to a gene. The CDR3 bases are TGCGCCAGTGTGGATACCGGGACAGGCGGTGGTGAGCAGTTCTTC. Protein: CASVDTGTGGGEQFF.

This clonotype was detected many times. The chain recombines TRBV28 with TRBJ2-5; the match to TRBD2 covers 9 bases. The CDR3 is 15 residues long. Germline CDR1 is MDHEN and CDR2 is SYDVKM. Trimming took 5 bases from V and 5 from J; bases not matched to a gene: 9. The CDR3 loop reads CASSPGAGGKETQYF. The CDR3, as DNA: TGTGCCAGCAGTCCCGGGGCGGGGGGGAAGGAGACCCAGTACTTC.

This chain links TRBV15 with TRBJ2-7; D unclear. V was shortened by 0 bases and J by 2 bases, with 11 bases between the two germline ends. Germline CDR1 is LNHNV and CDR2 is YYDKDF (reference sequence). The CDR3 has 15 amino acids. DNA of the CDR3: TGTGCCACCAGCAGAGATCCAGGTCCTCCCTACGAGCAGTACTTC. The encoded protein is CATSRDPGPPYEQYF. Looking up the rest from reference TRBV15 and TRBJ2-7 gives the full variable domain: DAMVIQNPRYQVTQFGKPVTLSCSQTLNHNVMYWYQQKSSQAPKLLFHYYDKDFNNEADTPDNFQSRRPNTSFCFLDIRSPGLGDTAMYLCATSRDPGPPYEQYFGPGTRLTVT.

The chain joins TRBV4-3 to TRBJ2-1, with TRBD1 identical over 7 bases. V lost 0 bases to trimming and J lost 7 bases; unmatched junction nucleotides: 12. This CDR3 contains 17 residues. CDR1 LGHNA and CDR2 YSLEER come from the germline V gene. This CDR3 is CASSQDGAGGPENEQFF. In DNA, the CDR3 is TGCGCCAGCAGCCAAGATGGGGCAGGGGGTCCTGAGAATGAGCAGTTCTTC.

This chain links TRBV10-1 with TRBJ2-3; 14 bases match TRBD2. V lost 1 base and J lost 4; bases outside the gene matches: 4. CDR3 size: 17 residues. Germline assignment: CDR1 WNHNN and CDR2 SYGVQD (reference sequence). The DNA for the CDR3 is TGCGCCAGCAGTGAGTGGACTAGCGGGGGGTCCGCAGATACGCAGTATTTT. Encoded protein: CASSEWTSGGSADTQYF.

With regard to this clonotype: At one end the junction does not follow the germline gene, possibly because of a read error. This rearrangement joins TRBV7-8 to TRBJ1-2, with D uncertain. The germline V gene encodes CDR1 SGHVS and CDR2 FQNEAQ. The CDR3 extends over 14 amino acids. CDR3 loop: CASSLVGRDYSYTF. The CDR3 nucleotides are TGTGCCAGCAGCTTAGTAGGGAGAGACTATAGCTACACCTTC.

This clonotype was observed a single time. J is TRBJ2-3 and V is TRBV18; maybe TRBD1 (5 bases). CDR3 length: 16 residues. Trimming stripped 3 bases from V and 1 base from J, with 14 bases between. Germline V gene data show CDR1 as KGHSH and CDR2 as LQKENI. The CDR3 sequence is CASSPVALGRTDTQYF. For the CDR3, the DNA is TGTGCCAGCTCACCGGTAGCTTTGGGGCGCACAGATACGCAGTATTTT.

DNA of the CDR3: TGCGCCAGCGGCGGGGATCATAATTCACCCCTCCACTTT. It specifies CASGGDHNSPLHF. This sequence joins TRBV10-2 and TRBJ1-6; D is uncertain. Trimming left V 8 bases short and J 5 bases short, with 10 bases between. Germline V lookup: CDR1 WSHSY, CDR2 SAAADI. This CDR3 is built from 13 residues.